This T cell receptor beta chain emerged from a study of CD8+CD57+ T cells in acquired aplastic anemia. V shed 0 bases and J 6 bases; nucleotides not matched to a gene: 7. The CDR3 runs 16 residues. Germline CDR1 and CDR2: LNHNV and YYDKDF (reference sequence). Researchers used genomic DNA as the template to profile TCR beta VDJ and CDR3. A single record per CDR3 protein comes from TCRdb applying MiXCR to the reads. The sample consists of 200,000 or so distinct CDR3 sequences, less than 60% of them appearing once. Only patients with CD8+CD57+ cell expansion on flow cytometry were chosen for sequencing.

J is TRBJ2-7 and V is TRBV15; 11 bases align to TRBD1. This sequence originates from a human donor with aplastic anemia. Sequencing was carried out using sorted CD4+, CD8+, or CD8+CD57+ T cells (not recorded which) from PBMCs. The CDR3 region has the DNA TGTGCCACCAGCAGAGATCAGAGGACAGGGGGCTTCGAGCAGTACTTC. Translation gives CATSRDQRTGGFEQYF.